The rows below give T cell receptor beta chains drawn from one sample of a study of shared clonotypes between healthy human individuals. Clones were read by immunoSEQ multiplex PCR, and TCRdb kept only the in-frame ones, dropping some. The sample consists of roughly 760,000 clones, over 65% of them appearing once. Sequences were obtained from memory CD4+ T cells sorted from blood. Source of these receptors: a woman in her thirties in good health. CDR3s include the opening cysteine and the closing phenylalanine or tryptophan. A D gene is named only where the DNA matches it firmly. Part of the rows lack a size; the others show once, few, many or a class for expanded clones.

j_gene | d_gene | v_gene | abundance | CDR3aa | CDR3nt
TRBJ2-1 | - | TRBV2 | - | CASGQERMQAEQFF | TGTGCCAGCGGGCAGGAGCGGATGCAGGCTGAGCAGTTCTTC
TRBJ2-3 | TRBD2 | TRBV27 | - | CASAGTSATRDTQYF | TGTGCCAGCGCCGGGACTAGCGCTACTCGCGATACGCAGTATTTT
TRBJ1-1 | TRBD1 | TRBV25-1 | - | CASSERTGKTEAFF | TGTGCCAGCAGTGAACGGACAGGGAAGACTGAAGCTTTCTTT
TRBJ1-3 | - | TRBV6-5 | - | CASRRGSGNTIYF | TGTGCCAGCAGGAGGGGTTCCGGAAACACCATATATTTT
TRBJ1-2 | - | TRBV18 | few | CASLHHQNYGYTF | TGTGCCAGTCTCCATCACCAAAACTATGGCTACACCTTC
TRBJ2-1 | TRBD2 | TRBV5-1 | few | CASSFGGGGYNEQFF | TGCGCCAGCAGCTTCGGCGGCGGGGGCTACAATGAGCAGTTCTTC
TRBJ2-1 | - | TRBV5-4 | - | CASSLLDRTNEQFF | TGTGCCAGCAGCCTACTAGACCGGACGAATGAGCAGTTCTTC
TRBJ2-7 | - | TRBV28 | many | CASSSGQIYEQYF | TGTGCCAGCTCCTCAGGGCAGATTTACGAGCAGTACTTC
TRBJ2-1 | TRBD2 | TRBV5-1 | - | CASSLQGLAGANEQFF | TGCGCCAGCAGCCTCCAGGGACTAGCGGGTGCTAATGAGCAGTTCTTC
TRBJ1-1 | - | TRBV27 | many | CASSDLQGTEAFF | TGTGCCAGCAGTGACCTTCAGGGGACTGAAGCTTTCTTT
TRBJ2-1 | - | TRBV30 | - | CAWSVGSLAGYNEQFF | TGTGCCTGGAGTGTAGGGTCTCTAGCTGGCTACAATGAGCAGTTCTTC
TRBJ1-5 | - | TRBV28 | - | CASSDDRARGNQPQHF | TGTGCCAGCAGTGATGATAGGGCGCGGGGCAATCAGCCCCAGCATTTT
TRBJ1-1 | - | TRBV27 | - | CASSREGGGTEAFF | TGTGCCAGCAGCAGAGAGGGAGGAGGCACTGAAGCTTTCTTT
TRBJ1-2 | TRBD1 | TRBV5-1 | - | CASSLAGQGARGYTF | TGCGCCAGCAGCTTGGCCGGACAGGGGGCTCGAGGCTACACCTTC
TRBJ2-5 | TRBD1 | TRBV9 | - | CASSVDRDGAQYF | TGTGCCAGCAGCGTGGACAGGGATGGGGCCCAGTACTTC
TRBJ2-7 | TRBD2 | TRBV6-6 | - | CASSPSGGGSYEQYF | TGTGCCAGCAGCCCCTCGGGGGGAGGTAGCTACGAGCAGTACTTC
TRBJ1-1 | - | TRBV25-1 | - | CASPDTLNTEAFF | TGTGCCAGCCCGGACACCCTGAACACTGAAGCTTTCTTT
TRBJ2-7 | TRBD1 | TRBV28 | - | CASSTKGQGSDEQYF | TGTGCCAGCAGTACCAAAGGACAGGGATCCGACGAGCAGTACTTC
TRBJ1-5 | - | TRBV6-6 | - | CASSYRGDSNQPQHF | TGTGCCAGCAGTTATCGGGGGGATAGCAATCAGCCCCAGCATTTT
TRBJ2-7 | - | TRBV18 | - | CASSPESRAYEQYF | TGTGCCAGCTCACCCGAAAGTAGGGCCTACGAGCAGTACTTC
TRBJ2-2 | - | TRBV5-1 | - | CASRPGTGELFF | TGCGCCAGCCGCCCCGGGACCGGGGAGCTGTTTTTT